The 13 T cell receptor beta chains presented below share a single source sample, sequenced in a study of blood T cell repertoires in COVID-19 (TCRdb year 2020). Libraries came from the immunoSEQ multiplex PCR assay. The clones in this table, taken by TCRdb from immuneACCESS, are in-frame only. Not every clone is retained; where verified, under half of the shortfall comes from an unresolved V gene, and the cause of the rest is unknown. The sample records some 240,000 clones, about 79% of which are singletons. The ten largest make up roughly 1.4% of the sample. The sequenced sample was peripheral blood. The source is a woman in her forties who had recovered from COVID-19.

The chain links TRBV30 to TRBJ1-2, with D perhaps TRBD1 (5 bases). V was pared by 5 bases and J by 8 bases, with 15 bases between. CDR1 is GTSNPN and CDR2 is SVGIG in the germline V gene (reference sequence). CDR3 size: 12 residues. CDR3 in DNA: TGTGCCTGGTCCCAGGGAAATTACGGCTACACCTTC. Protein product: CAWSQGNYGYTF.

The gene calls are TRBV16 and TRBJ1-1; TRBD1 matches 7 bases. The V gene end was trimmed by 2 bases and the J gene end by 4 bases; junction bases not matched to a gene: 1. The germline V gene has CDR1 KGHSY and CDR2 FQNENV. This CDR3 has 13 amino acids. For the CDR3, the DNA is TGTGCCAGCAGCCAAGACAGGGTCACTGAAGCTTTCTTT. Its translation is CASSQDRVTEAFF.

The gene calls are TRBV18 and TRBJ2-7; TRBD1 matches 7 bases. J gave up 4 bases and V 4 bases, and 4 bases lay outside the gene matches. The CDR3 extends over 13 amino acids. CDR1 and CDR2 from the germline V gene are KGHSH and LQKENI. The CDR3 spells CASSRTQGYEQYF. For the CDR3, the DNA is TGTGCCAGCTCACGAACACAGGGGTACGAGCAGTACTTC.

The V call is TRBV6-5, the J call TRBJ2-3, with D possibly being TRBD1 (5 bases). This CDR3 is 12 amino acids long. V shed 6 bases and J shed 4 bases, with 8 bases lying between them. Germline V gives CDR1 MNHEY, CDR2 SVGAGI. The CDR3 bases are TGTGCCAGCAGAACCAGGGCAGATACGCAGTATTTT. This sequence encodes CASRTRADTQYF.

This clone has only one observation. The chain links TRBV12-3 or TRBV12-4 to TRBJ1-2; no clear D. The CDR3 has 13 amino acids. V lost 7 bases and J 5 bases, leaving 14 bases between the germline ends. This chain's CDR3 is CASKQTGRYGYTF. As DNA, the CDR3 is TGTGCCAGCAAGCAAACGGGGAGGTATGGCTACACCTTC.

This chain joins TRBV7-8 and TRBJ2-3; no firm D call. V lost 3 bases to trimming and J lost 0 bases, with 7 bases between them. CDR1 is SGHVS, CDR2 FQNEAQ, per germline. This CDR3 is 14 amino acids long. CDR3 bases: TGTGCCAGCAGCTTTACTTCTAGCACAGATACGCAGTATTTT. Translating it yields CASSFTSSTDTQYF.

This chain uses TRBV7-2 with TRBJ2-2, with 11 bases aligning to TRBD2. Germline-derived CDR1 and CDR2 are SGHTA and FQGNSA. The CDR3 runs 16 residues. V lost 1 base and J lost 4; bases outside the gene matches: 2. CDR3 in amino acids: CASSLVSGGATGELFF. The CDR3 DNA sequence: TGTGCCAGCAGCTTAGTTAGCGGGGGGGCCACCGGGGAGCTGTTTTTT.

J is TRBJ2-1 and V is TRBV11-3; tentatively, D is TRBD2 (5 bases). Germline loops: CDR1 SGHNT, CDR2 YENEEA. The germline V and J ends were trimmed by 5 bases and 6 bases, with 14 bases remaining between them. The CDR3 length is 14 residues. The CDR3 DNA reads TGTGCCAGCAGCCGAGCGGACCTAAGCAATGAGCAGTTCTTC. It specifies CASSRADLSNEQFF.

This clone was seen a few times. This rearrangement joins TRBV5-1 to TRBJ2-1; 9 nucleotides match TRBD1. The junction had 20 bases not matched to a gene; V was cut back by 4 bases and J by 0 bases. Germline V gene sequence: CDR1 SGHRS, CDR2 YFSETQ. CDR3 length: 21 amino acids. The CDR3 reads CASSRPSGTGKLQSSYNEQFF. In DNA form, the CDR3 reads TGCGCCAGCAGCCGACCCTCCGGGACAGGGAAATTACAGAGCTCCTACAATGAGCAGTTCTTC.

V usage is TRBV5-1 and J usage is TRBJ2-1, with 14 bases identical to TRBD2. Germline CDR1 reads SGHRS; CDR2 reads YFSETQ. The trim removed 4 bases at V and 7 bases at J, leaving 7 bases unmatched. The CDR3 consists of 16 residues. The CDR3 nucleotides are TGCGCCAGCAGCGCGGGGACTAGCGGGGGTAGGAATGAGCAGTTCTTC. This codes for CASSAGTSGGRNEQFF. The full variable domain, completed using reference TRBV5-1 and TRBJ2-1, is KAGVTQTPRYLIKTRGQQVTLSCSPISGHRSVSWYQQTPGQGLQFLFEYFSETQRNKGNFPGRFSGRQFSNSRSEMNVSTLELGDSALYLCASSAGTSGGRNEQFFGPGTRLTVL.

V gene TRBV18 combines with J gene TRBJ2-3; tentative D call: TRBD1 (5 bases). The V gene lost 5 bases and the J gene lost 4 bases, with 16 bases spanning the gap. This CDR3 comprises 15 residues. Germline V gene data show CDR1 as KGHSH and CDR2 as LQKENI. In nucleotides, the CDR3 is TGTGCCAGCTCAGATTGGCAGGGTGAGGCAGATACGCAGTATTTT. Translation gives CASSDWQGEADTQYF.

The J gene is TRBJ2-3, the V gene TRBV21-1; TRBD2, the D gene given by the table, was not confirmed from the DNA. TRBV21-1 is termed a pseudogene. The CDR3 runs 16 residues. CDR3: CASSKVGLTHTDTQYF. CDR3 nucleotide sequence: TGTGCCAGCAGCAAAGTCGGGTTGACTCACACAGATACGCAGTATTTT.

J is TRBJ1-1 and V is TRBV11-2; 10 bases map to TRBD1. CDR1 is SGHAT, CDR2 FQNNGV, per germline. V shed 7 bases and J 4 bases; nucleotides not matched to a gene: 6. This CDR3 is 14 amino acids long. CDR3 in amino acids: CASKRDRGFTEAFF. CDR3 bases: TGTGCCAGCAAACGGGACAGGGGATTCACTGAAGCTTTCTTT.